This TCR beta chain was sequenced during a study of T-cell memory formation after mild COVID-19. This clonotype was seen ten or more times. Trimming removed 3 bases at V and 1 base at J, with 8 bases between. Germline V gives CDR1 SEHNR, CDR2 FQNEAQ (reference sequence). The CDR3 has 14 residues. MiXCR, run by TCRdb on the 5' RACE reads, gives a single entry per CDR3 protein. The table lists 250,000 to 350,000 distinct CDR3 sequences, around 15% of them singletons, with roughly a fifth in the top ten. The gene calls are TRBV7-9 and TRBJ2-3, with a possible D match to TRBD1 (6 bases). This clonotype was sampled from a man between 18 and 29 years old who had mild COVID-19 (a few samples of this study predate the infection). Cell type and time point are not known. The sample comprised PBMCs or a T cell subset sorted from them (not recorded which). The CDR3 reads CASSFWTGTDTQYF. CDR3 coding DNA: TGTGCCAGCAGCTTTTGGACAGGCACAGATACGCAGTATTTT.